These 9 T cell receptor beta chains came from one sample sequenced in a study of blood T cell repertoires in COVID-19 (dated by TCRdb to 2020 to 2022). The library was obtained by the immunoSEQ multiplex PCR assay. The table comes from immuneACCESS by way of TCRdb, which keeps in-frame sequences with V and J called. Part of the clones is missing from these tables; in studies checked, under half for an unresolved V gene and the rest for unknown reasons. The sample has around 70,000 clones on record, 80% to 90% of them singletons. Around 4.8% of the sample is taken by the ten largest. Material for sequencing was peripheral blood. The origin of the receptors is a woman older than 75 with active or convalescent COVID-19.

The genes are TRBV6-5 and TRBJ2-7; the match to TRBD1 covers 8 bases. Germline CDR1 reads MNHEY; CDR2 reads SVGAGI. The CDR3 is 14 residues long. V lost 6 bases and J lost 5; bases outside the gene matches: 9. The CDR3 nucleotides are TGTGCCAGCAGCGAGCAGGACAGGGTCAACGAGCAGTACTTC. Translated, it gives CASSEQDRVNEQYF.

This clone came up once. The V and J genes are TRBV6-2 or TRBV6-3 and TRBJ1-5; D is undetermined. Germline V gene sequence: CDR1 MNHEY, CDR2 SVGEGT. The CDR3 length is 15 residues. V was shortened by 0 bases and J by 1 base, with 7 bases between the two germline ends. This CDR3 is CASSYSTVSNQPQHF. CDR3 coding DNA: TGTGCCAGCAGTTACTCGACTGTGAGCAATCAGCCCCAGCATTTT.

The rearrangement links TRBV25-1 to TRBJ1-2; the D is unclear. This CDR3 is 12 amino acids long. Germline V gene sequence: CDR1 MGHDK, CDR2 SYGVNS. Between the trimmed V and J ends, which lost 4 bases and 8 bases, there was a span of 11 bases. The CDR3 loop reads CASSGYGSGYTF. The CDR3 coding sequence is TGTGCCAGCAGTGGTTACGGGTCGGGCTACACCTTC.

This clone was picked up one time. The V call is TRBV30, the J call TRBJ1-5; D possibly corresponds to TRBD1 (5 bases). CDR1 and CDR2 from the germline V gene are GTSNPN and SVGIG (reference sequence). Deletions cut 2 bases from V and 5 bases from J, with 10 bases between. The CDR3 runs to 13 residues. CDR3 in DNA: TGTGCCTGGAGTATAGGGGAAGATCAGCCCCAGCATTTT. This translates into CAWSIGEDQPQHF.

V is TRBV20-1 and J is TRBJ2-5, with 12 nucleotides matching TRBD2. Germline V gene lookup returns CDR1 DFQATT and CDR2 SNEGSKA (reference sequence). The CDR3 covers 15 residues. The V and J ends lost 3 bases and 1 base, in that order; junction bases with no gene match: 3. The CDR3: CSASRTSGVQETQYF. Written as DNA, the CDR3 is TGCAGTGCTAGTCGGACTAGCGGGGTCCAAGAGACCCAGTACTTC.

J is TRBJ1-2 and V is TRBV7-2, with D unresolved. The CDR3 has 15 amino acids. V lost 1 base and J 4 bases, leaving 13 bases between the germline ends. Germline assignment: CDR1 SGHTA and CDR2 FQGNSA. CDR3 region: CASSLGVLTGYGYTF. The CDR3, as DNA: TGTGCCAGCAGCTTAGGTGTCCTAACGGGCTATGGCTACACCTTC.

This rearrangement joins TRBV15 to TRBJ1-1; D is uncertain. The ends were cut back, 0 bases at V and 1 base at J, with 9 bases in the middle. Per the germline V gene, CDR1 is LNHNV and CDR2 is YYDKDF (reference sequence). This CDR3 comprises 15 residues. Here the CDR3 DNA reads TGTGCCACCAGCAGAGATCCGGGTAGGAACACTGAAGCTTTCTTT. This gives the protein CATSRDPGRNTEAFF.

This chain uses TRBV6-5 with TRBJ1-4; D is possibly TRBD1 (5 bases). CDR1 and CDR2 (germline): MNHEY, SVGAGI. The V gene lost 6 bases and the J gene lost 8 bases, with 16 bases spanning the gap. The CDR3 covers 14 residues. The CDR3 sequence is CASRGGGYGEKLFF. For the CDR3, the DNA is TGTGCCAGCAGGGGGGGAGGTTATGGGGAAAAACTGTTTTTT.

CDR3 region: CASSPREGGVQETQYF. DNA of the CDR3: TGTGCCAGCTCACCACGTGAAGGGGGGGTCCAAGAGACCCAGTACTTC. The rearrangement uses TRBV18 and TRBJ2-5; the D gene is possibly TRBD2 (7 bases). Trimming removed 1 base at V and 1 base at J, with 13 bases between. CDR1 and CDR2 from the germline V gene are KGHSH and LQKENI. CDR3 length: 16 amino acids.